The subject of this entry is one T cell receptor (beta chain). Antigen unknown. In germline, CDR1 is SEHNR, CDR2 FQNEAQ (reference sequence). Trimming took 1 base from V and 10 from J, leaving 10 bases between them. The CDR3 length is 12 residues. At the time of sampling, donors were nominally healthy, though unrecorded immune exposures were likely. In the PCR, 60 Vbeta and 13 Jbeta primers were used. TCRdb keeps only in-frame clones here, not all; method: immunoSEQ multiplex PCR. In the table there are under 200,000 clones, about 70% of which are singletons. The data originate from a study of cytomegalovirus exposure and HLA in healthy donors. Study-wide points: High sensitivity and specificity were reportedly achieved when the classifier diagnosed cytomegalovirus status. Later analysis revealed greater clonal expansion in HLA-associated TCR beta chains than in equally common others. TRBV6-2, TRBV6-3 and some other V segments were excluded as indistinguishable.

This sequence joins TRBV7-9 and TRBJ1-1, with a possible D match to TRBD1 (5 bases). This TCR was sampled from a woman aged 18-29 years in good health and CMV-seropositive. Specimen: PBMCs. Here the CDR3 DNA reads TGTGCCAGCAGCTTAGGGGGGGGAGGAGCTTTCTTT. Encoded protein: CASSLGGGGAFF.